The 5 T cell receptor beta chains below were found in one sample sequenced in a study of Graves' ophthalmopathy and Graves' hyperthyroidism. Scientists amplified the TCR beta CDR3 regions from RNA transcripts. After a first-round RT-PCR with HTBI primers, a second-round multiplex PCR was run. TCRdb passed the multiplex PCR reads through MiXCR, listing each CDR3 protein once. The sample contains over a million distinct CDR3 sequences, 36% of which appear only once. The sequenced sample consisted of peripheral blood or thyroid tissue (not recorded which). These receptors were obtained from an adult man with Graves' hyperthyroidism.

CDR3 DNA sequence: TGTGCCAGCAGCTTTTTAGCGGGGGGGCAACAAAACATTCAGTACTTC. Its protein product is CASSFLAGGQQNIQYF. This sequence joins TRBV7-2 and TRBJ2-4, with 11 nucleotides matching TRBD2. The V gene's germline CDR1 is SGHTA and CDR2 FQGNSA. The CDR3 is 16 amino acids. J was trimmed by 5 bases and V by 3 bases; bases with no gene match: 6.

This clonotype has ten or more counts. The V and J genes are TRBV6-2 or TRBV6-3 and TRBJ1-5; D not resolved. From germline, CDR1 is MNHEY and CDR2 SVGEGT. The CDR3 spans 12 residues. The germline V and J ends were trimmed by 5 bases and 13 bases, with 15 bases remaining between them. Here the CDR3 DNA reads TGTGCCAGCAGTCCAAATTTCGTAAGGCAGCATTTT. Translated: CASSPNFVRQHF.

The chain employs TRBV6-5 and TRBJ2-7; 8 bases are a match to TRBD2. Trimming at V came to 2 bases and at J to 4 bases, leaving 7 bases not matched to a gene. Germline V lookup: CDR1 MNHEY, CDR2 SVGAGI. There are 15 residues in the CDR3. CDR3 sequence reads: CASSYGPGGDYEQYF. CDR3 sequence (DNA): TGTGCCAGCAGTTACGGTCCGGGGGGGGATTACGAGCAGTACTTC.

As to this clonotype: A read error is possible here, since a much larger clone lies one base away. The rearrangement joins TRBV2 to TRBJ1-4, with D hard to call. The V gene's germline CDR1 is SNHLY and CDR2 FYNNEI. CDR3 length equals 15 residues. V lost 3 bases, J lost 5 bases, and 13 bases lay in between. CDR3 loop: CASSDSRGHNEKLFF. The CDR3 DNA follows: TGTGCCAGCAGTGATTCGCGGGGTCACAATGAAAAACTGTTTTTT.

This clonotype was found many times. The chain is built from TRBV7-9 and TRBJ1-4; TRBD1 aligns across 7 bases. The V gene end was trimmed by 1 base and the J gene end by 13 bases; junction bases not matched to a gene: 12. Looked up from germline, CDR1 is SEHNR and CDR2 is FQNEAQ (reference sequence). This CDR3 spans 15 amino acids. The CDR3 loop is CASSLVGTGTELLFF. The CDR3 nucleotides read TGTGCCAGCAGCTTAGTGGGAACCGGGACAGAACTACTGTTTTTT.